The source of this T cell receptor (beta chain) is a study of blood T cell repertoires in COVID-19 (dated by TCRdb to 2020 to 2021). For the study in its entirety: Samples from collaborators originated in the United States, Italy and Spain and spanned both the acute and convalescent phases of COVID-19. The prospective study material was composed of cDNA or gDNA derived from T cells, B-cell-depleted T cells, or PBMCs. The dataset comprised deeply sampled blood TCRbeta repertoires from subjects exposed to, actively infected with, or recovered from COVID-19. The repertoires were released in a freely available public database meant as a resource for research on the immune response to SARS-CoV-2. The samples were drawn from two sources: the first 160 participants of the ongoing ImmuneRACE study, and fewer than 1,500 subjects contributed by 6 global collaborators. Nearly every sample came with metadata listing a de-identified subject ID, COVID-19 status, age in years and sex. Where HLA class I and class II types were available, the types were taken from metadata supplied by the sample provider, not from assay-based typing. On the study overall, not on this receptor specifically: The quantity of clinical and demographic metadata differed by source and by participant and was supplied without curation.

TCRbeta CDR3 regions were amplified from genomic DNA using the immunoSEQ Assay, a bias-controlled multiplex PCR. Under the source paper's analysis protocol: The number of nucleated cells in each sample was estimated by amplification of reference gene primers within the assay. To quantify the absolute abundance of each unique TCRbeta CDR3 rearrangement, sequence reads were collapsed and filtered. For each sample, productive Simpson clonality was calculated by taking the square root of Simpson's diversity index across productive rearrangements. This is the immuneACCESS table as TCRdb keeps it, with only in-frame sequences that have V and J called. A part of the clones is gone; compared with another copy, unresolved V genes explain less than half, and the rest is unexplained. That table furnishes V, J and clone size, whereas the DNA furnished D and trimming. The sample includes roughly 43,000 clones, with 70% to 90% observed a single time. The ten most abundant clones make up about 7.7% of the sample.

The collaborating institutions used their own protocols to collect whole blood in K2EDTA tubes. For TCRbeta analysis, collaborators shipped samples in one of three forms: frozen whole blood, isolated PBMCs, or DNA extracted from either of those sample types. This clone is assessed as medium-sized (0.01 to 0.1%). The antigen it recognizes is unknown. No qualities accompany the bases; no much larger clone lies one base away. In the germline V gene, CDR1 corresponds to SGDLS and CDR2 to YYNGEE. From its cysteine to its phenylalanine, the CDR3 spans 14 amino acids. Solely the CDR3 DNA is kept, with 42 bases framed from the first base. Trimming at the junction amounts to 4 bases on V and 0 bases on J, and the germline ends lie 11 bases apart.

What was sequenced was peripheral blood. Here the chain combines TRBV9 and TRBJ2-7, and TRBD1 may be the D gene, going by 5 matching bases. The clonotype originates from a man aged 55 to 70 with active COVID-19. This receptor has the CDR3 CASSPDSNSYEQYF. The DNA reads as follows: TGTGCCAGCAGCCCTGACAGTAACTCCTACGAGCAGTACTTC.